This TCR beta chain was identified during a study of blood T cell repertoires in COVID-19. Study-level information: PBMCs, B-cell-depleted T cells, or T cells provided the cDNA or gDNA that made up the material.

Produced via immunoSEQ multiplex PCR; TCRdb's table is partial and in-frame only. This repertoire shows around 250,000 clones, 65% to 90% found once; its top ten account for roughly 15%. This clone was seen a single time. Individuals aged roughly 18 to 95 years were recruited from some 26 US areas. Germline-derived CDR1 and CDR2 are MNHEY and SMNVEV (reference sequence). Deletions cut 2 bases from V and 4 bases from J, with 9 bases between. This CDR3 region has 13 residues. The sample taken for sequencing was PBMCs or T cells enriched from blood (not recorded which). This chain links TRBV27 with TRBJ2-7; D may be TRBD2 (5 bases). The sequence was collected from a man between 18 and 35 years old who had recovered from COVID-19. CDR3 sequence reads: CASSLSGSYEQYF. In nucleotides, the CDR3 is TGTGCCAGCAGTTTAAGCGGCTCTTACGAGCAGTACTTC.